One sample yielded the 15 T cell receptor beta chains listed below, sequenced in a study of cytomegalovirus exposure and HLA in healthy donors. A multiplex PCR was run with 60 Vbeta primers and 13 Jbeta primers. The repertoire was sequenced with immunoSEQ multiplex PCR; TCRdb's copy has only in-frame clones and lacks some. The sample lists 100,000 to 150,000 clones; around 75% were seen once. Sequencing was done on a sample of PBMCs. The source of these receptors is a man in his 60s in good health and CMV-seropositive.

CDR3 nucleotide sequence: TGTGCCAGCGGGGGACAGGGCAATTCACCCCTCCACTTT. Translation gives CASGGQGNSPLHF. V and J are TRBV27 and TRBJ1-6; TRBD1 agrees at 9 bases. The CDR3 consists of 13 residues. CDR1 and CDR2 from the germline V gene are MNHEY and SMNVEV (reference sequence). V dropped 8 bases and J dropped 7; count of bases not matched to a gene: 3.

CDR3 nucleotides: TGTGCCAGCAGCTCTCCCGGCGGGAAGGGCATTATCTACGAGCAGTACTTC. It codes for CASSSPGGKGIIYEQYF. This chain uses TRBV11-1 with TRBJ2-7; D is perhaps TRBD2 (6 bases). The CDR3 loop spans 17 amino acids. V was pared by 4 bases and J by 3 bases, with 22 bases between. Germline V gives CDR1 SGHAT, CDR2 FQDESV (reference sequence).

The chain couples TRBV11-2 to TRBJ2-7; D not resolved. The CDR3 has 12 amino acids. V lost 4 bases to trimming and J lost 9 bases, with 13 bases between them. Looked up from germline, CDR1 is SGHAT and CDR2 is FQNNGV. This CDR3 reads CASSSRQIVQYF. For the CDR3, the DNA is TGTGCCAGCAGCTCTCGACAAATAGTGCAGTACTTC.

V usage is TRBV11-2 and J usage is TRBJ2-3; D gene uncertain. CDR3 size: 15 residues. V was shortened by 1 base and J by 0 bases, with 8 bases between the two germline ends. Per germline, CDR1 SGHAT and CDR2 FQNNGV. CDR3 bases: TGTGCCAGCAGCTTAGTACGAACTAGCACAGATACGCAGTATTTT. It is translated as CASSLVRTSTDTQYF.

This clone has just a few counts. J is TRBJ2-1 and V is TRBV11-1, with D possibly TRBD2 on 5 matching bases. Per germline, CDR1 SGHAT and CDR2 FQDESV (reference sequence). V lost 3 bases, J lost 2 bases, and 11 bases lay in between. The length of the CDR3 is 15 residues. The CDR3 sequence: CASSLRVGTYNEQFF. The CDR3 DNA is TGTGCCAGCAGCTTGCGGGTCGGGACCTACAATGAGCAGTTCTTC.

The rearrangement joins TRBV5-4 to TRBJ1-4; D call uncertain. The ends were cut back, 9 bases at V and 5 bases at J, with 17 bases in the middle. This CDR3 has 14 amino acids. CDR1 and CDR2 (germline): SGHNT, YYREEE (reference sequence). CDR3 sequence reads: CATSEGNSNEKLFF. The DNA of the CDR3 is TGTGCCACCTCGGAGGGCAATTCGAATGAAAAACTGTTTTTT.

The chain joins TRBV11-2 to TRBJ1-1, with D unclear. From germline, CDR1 is SGHAT and CDR2 FQNNGV. The CDR3 sequence is 17 residues long. Between the trimmed V and J ends, which lost 0 bases and 1 base, there was a span of 15 bases. CDR3 protein: CASSLDVSGIRNTEAFF. The CDR3 DNA follows: TGTGCCAGCAGCTTAGATGTTTCGGGGATACGGAACACTGAAGCTTTCTTT. The full variable domain, in which reference TRBV11-2 and TRBJ1-1 provide the parts outside the CDR3, is EAGVAQSPRYKIIEKRQSVAFWCNPISGHATLYWYQQILGQGPKLLIQFQNNGVVDDSQLPKDRFSAERLKGVDSTLKIQPAKLEDSAVYLCASSLDVSGIRNTEAFFGQGTRLTVV.

The rearrangement joins TRBV6-1 to TRBJ1-1, with a weak D call TRBD1 (6 bases). V dropped 3 bases and J dropped 1 base, with 12 bases sitting between them. Germline V CDR1 and CDR2: MNHNS, SASEGT. This CDR3 contains 15 residues. The CDR3, as DNA: TGTGCCAGCAGTGACCCCACCAGGGGGAACACTGAAGCTTTCTTT. Its translation: CASSDPTRGNTEAFF.

The chain has TRBV4-2 and TRBJ1-6; TRBD1 aligns across 7 bases. The CDR3 runs 15 residues. J gave up 7 bases and V 7 bases, and 10 bases lay outside the gene matches. CDR1 LGHNA and CDR2 YNFKEQ come from the germline V gene. In DNA, the CDR3 is TGTGCCAGCACCCTATCCGGGACAGCCAATTCACCCCTCCACTTT. The encoded protein is CASTLSGTANSPLHF.

This clone was seen more than once but under ten times. This chain links TRBV11-1 with TRBJ2-3, with 7 bases identical to TRBD2. This CDR3 contains 15 residues. Germline CDR1 and CDR2: SGHAT and FQDESV (reference sequence). The V gene end was trimmed by 4 bases and the J gene end by 2 bases; junction bases not matched to a gene: 6. The CDR3 loop reads CASSSGGYLTDTQYF. The CDR3 nucleotides are TGTGCCAGCAGCTCCGGGGGGTATCTCACAGATACGCAGTATTTT.

This chain links TRBV5-8 with TRBJ1-2, with TRBD1 as a possible D gene (5 bases). The CDR3 contains 14 residues. CDR1 is SGHTS and CDR2 is YDEGEE in the germline V gene. V was cut by 0 bases and J by 4 bases, with 10 bases left in between. CDR3 DNA sequence: TGTGCCAGCAGCTTGGAAGGGGATACCTATGGCTACACCTTC. It codes for CASSLEGDTYGYTF.

The chain employs TRBV28 and TRBJ1-5; D is possibly TRBD1 (5 bases). V shed 1 base and J shed 1 base, with 11 bases lying between them. Germline V lookup: CDR1 MDHEN, CDR2 SYDVKM. The length of the CDR3 is 16 residues. CDR3 sequence (DNA): TGTGCCAGCAGTTTATTGCAGGGAAGAAGCAATCAGCCCCAGCATTTT. This codes for CASSLLQGRSNQPQHF. The entire variable domain, with the rest obtained from reference TRBV28 and TRBJ1-5, is as follows: DVKVTQSSRYLVKRTGEKVFLECVQDMDHENMFWYRQDPGLGLRLIYFSYDVKMKEKGDIPEGYSVSREKKERFSLILESASTNQTSMYLCASSLLQGRSNQPQHFGDGTRLSIL.

The chain employs TRBV11-2 and TRBJ2-1; the D is unclear. This CDR3 comprises 14 residues. Germline assignment: CDR1 SGHAT and CDR2 FQNNGV. V shed 1 base and J shed 9 bases, with 13 bases lying between them. The CDR3 loop is CASSLGGDSTEQFF. In DNA, the CDR3 is TGTGCCAGCAGCTTAGGAGGCGACTCAACTGAGCAGTTCTTC.

The table lists this clone with a few counts. The chain joins TRBV6-4 to TRBJ2-3; D remains unclear. Germline loops: CDR1 MRHNA, CDR2 SNTAGT. CDR3 length: 13 amino acids. V gave up 3 bases and J gave up 1 base, with 5 bases separating them. CDR3 sequence reads: CASSESGTDTQYF. The DNA of the CDR3 is TGTGCCAGCAGTGAAAGCGGCACAGATACGCAGTATTTT.

The rearrangement links TRBV5-1 to TRBJ1-4, with D hard to call. This CDR3 spans 15 amino acids. The germline gives CDR1 SGHRS, CDR2 YFSETQ. Trimming left V 1 base short and J 6 bases short, with 13 bases between. Written as DNA, the CDR3 is TGCGCCAGCAGCTTGCCTCGGGGTTTTGATGAAAAACTGTTTTTT. It specifies CASSLPRGFDEKLFF.